The clone carrying this T cell receptor (beta chain) occurred a few times. No antigen is known for it. Every isolated RNA sample was fully reverse transcribed, so sequencing captured expressed TCRB transcripts. Profiled with immunoSEQ multiplex PCR; TCRdb holds only in-frame clones, not every one. Of approximately 52,000 clones listed, around 60% are singletons. The data derive from a study of beta chain features in type 1 diabetes. This CDR3 is built from 14 residues. Trimming pared 0 bases from V and 10 bases from J, leaving 18 bases between. Per the germline V gene, CDR1 is GTSNPN and CDR2 is SVGIG (reference sequence). Findings of the study overall: Shorter TCRB CDR3s, moderately but significantly so, were found in Type 1 diabetes patients in all four CD4+ subsets. cDNA sequencing could over-represent cells with high TCR expression.

The sample taken for sequencing was stem cell memory CD4+ T cells from blood. This TCR was recovered from a woman aged 25 to 39 with type 1 diabetes. This rearrangement joins TRBV30 to TRBJ1-2, with a tentative D call TRBD1 (5 bases). CDR3: CAWSVRGGERDYTF. The CDR3 DNA reads TGTGCCTGGAGTGTACGGGGAGGGGAGAGGGACTACACCTTC.